The clone carrying this T cell receptor (beta chain) was picked up one time. Its specificity is unknown. This record comes from a study of a mutant IDH1 vaccine in newly diagnosed glioma. Study details: Treated patients had a mean age of roughly 40 years and a roughly 62% male, 37.5% female split.

The time point here: week 23, last vaccination. Mutant IDH1 20-mer peptide, at 300 ug, made up each vaccine dose, with topical imiquimod. Every donor had a new WHO grade 3 or 4 astrocytoma that was IDH1-mutant, with loss of nuclear ATRX. TCRdb keeps only in-frame clones here, not all; method: immunoSEQ multiplex PCR. The sample has 70,000 to 95,000 clones, roughly 85% seen once; the top ten hold approximately 0.8%. Trimming removed 3 bases at V and 0 bases at J, with 12 bases between. CDR3 length: 16 amino acids. Germline values: CDR1 SGHRS, CDR2 YFSETQ. This chain uses TRBV5-1 with TRBJ2-2; D possibly uses TRBD1 or TRBD2 (5 bases each). The TCR comes from a woman aged 50 to 65 with glioma. The sequences come from PBMCs, collected from a glioma patient whose treatment included an IDH1 peptide vaccine. This CDR3 is CASSWTGPTNTGELFF. DNA for the CDR3: TGCGCCAGCAGCTGGACGGGACCCACGAACACCGGGGAGCTGTTTTTT. The variable domain in full, with the rest retrieved from reference TRBV5-1 and TRBJ2-2, is KAGVTQTPRYLIKTRGQQVTLSCSPISGHRSVSWYQQTPGQGLQFLFEYFSETQRNKGNFPGRFSGRQFSNSRSEMNVSTLELGDSALYLCASSWTGPTNTGELFFGEGSRLTVL.